The TCR beta chain described here comes from a study of blood T cell repertoires in COVID-19. The ends were cut back, 3 bases at V and 0 bases at J, with 6 bases in the middle. The CDR3 is 13 amino acids. Germline CDR1 and CDR2: MGHRA and YSYEKL. The data were produced by immunoSEQ multiplex PCR, yet TCRdb's version contains in-frame clones alone and is incomplete. The sample contains about 160,000 clones, 70% to 80% of which appear only once. Sequencing was done on a sample of peripheral blood. This chain joins TRBV4-1 and TRBJ2-7; D remains unclear. The TCR comes from a man in his 60s with acute or convalescent COVID-19. CDR3 coding DNA: TGCGCCAGCAGCCAGTGGCTCTCCTACGAGCAGTACTTC. This encodes CASSQWLSYEQYF.